Presented here are 4 T cell receptor beta chains from one specimen sequenced in a study of immune evolution from preneoplasia to lung adenocarcinoma. Some clones are missing from TCRdb's copy, which holds only in-frame ones; the method was immunoSEQ multiplex PCR. Seen here are 5,000 to 7,000 clones, approximately 85% observed once, and the top ten hold more than 4%. Sequencing was performed on FFPE invasive lung adenocarcinoma tissue. Receptors originate from a person between 45 and 75 years old with lung adenocarcinoma.

This chain uses TRBV9 with TRBJ1-3, with 7 bases fitting TRBD1. This CDR3 has 16 residues. Germline lookup yields CDR1 SGDLS and CDR2 YYNGEE. V gave up 3 bases and J gave up 0 bases; unmatched junction bases: 6. CDR3 sequence: CASSAHGTASGNTIYF. CDR3 coding DNA: TGTGCCAGCAGCGCACACGGGACAGCCTCTGGAAACACCATATATTTT.

The V call is TRBV29-1, the J call TRBJ2-5; TRBD1 might be the D (6 bases). CDR3 length: 12 amino acids. The V and J ends lost 7 bases and 5 bases respectively, with 14 bases between them. The germline gives CDR1 SQVTM, CDR2 ANQGSEA. The CDR3: CSETGVSETQYF. DNA of the CDR3: TGCAGCGAGACAGGTGTTTCGGAGACCCAGTACTTC.

The J gene is TRBJ2-7, the V gene TRBV28; 8 bases line up with TRBD1. CDR3 length: 14 residues. Germline V gene data show CDR1 as MDHEN and CDR2 as SYDVKM. Trimming removed 7 bases from V and 6 bases from J; junction bases left unmatched: 11. DNA of the CDR3: TGTGCCAGCAACGCCGGGGACAGGAAACTCGAGCAGTACTTC. Translated: CASNAGDRKLEQYF.

The rearrangement uses TRBV5-4 and TRBJ1-1; the D gene is possibly TRBD1 (5 bases). V lost 0 bases and J 4 bases, leaving 10 bases between the germline ends. CDR1 SGHNT and CDR2 YYREEE come from the germline V gene (reference sequence). CDR3 length: 14 residues. The DNA for the CDR3 is TGTGCCAGCAGCTTGGACGGTGGGGGCACTGAAGCTTTCTTT. Its protein product is CASSLDGGGTEAFF.